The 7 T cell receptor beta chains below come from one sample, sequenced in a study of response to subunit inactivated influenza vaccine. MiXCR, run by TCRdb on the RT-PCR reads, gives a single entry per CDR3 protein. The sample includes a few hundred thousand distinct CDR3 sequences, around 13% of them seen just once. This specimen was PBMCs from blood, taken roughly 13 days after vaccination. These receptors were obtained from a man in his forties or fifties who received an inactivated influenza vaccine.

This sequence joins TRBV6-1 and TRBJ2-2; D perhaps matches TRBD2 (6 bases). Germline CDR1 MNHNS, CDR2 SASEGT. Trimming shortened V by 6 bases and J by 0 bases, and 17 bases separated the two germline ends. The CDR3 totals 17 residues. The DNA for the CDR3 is TGTGCCAGCAGAAGATTCGCCGGGACTGCGAACACCGGGGAGCTGTTTTTT. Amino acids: CASRRFAGTANTGELFF.

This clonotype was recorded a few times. DNA of the CDR3: TGTGCCAGCAGAGCGCGGGGAAACACTGAAGCTTTCTTT. This encodes CASRARGNTEAFF. The chain is built from TRBV5-6 and TRBJ1-1; D call uncertain. Germline-derived CDR1 and CDR2 are SGHDT and YYEEEE. V was shortened by 5 bases and J by 2 bases, with 10 bases between the two germline ends. This CDR3 comprises 13 residues.

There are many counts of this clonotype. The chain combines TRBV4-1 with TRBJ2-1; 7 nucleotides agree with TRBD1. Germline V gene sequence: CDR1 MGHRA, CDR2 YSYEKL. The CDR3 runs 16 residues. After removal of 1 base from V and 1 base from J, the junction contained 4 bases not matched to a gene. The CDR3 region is CASSQGKGASYNEQFF. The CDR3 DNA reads TGCGCCAGCAGCCAAGGGAAGGGGGCTTCCTACAATGAGCAGTTCTTC.

The CDR3 coding sequence is TGCGCCAGCAGCTTGCTTGGACAGGGGGCTGGAGAGACCCAGTACTTC. It translates to CASSLLGQGAGETQYF. J is TRBJ2-5 and V is TRBV5-1; TRBD1 matches at 11 bases. This CDR3 contains 16 residues. Unmatched junction bases numbered 6, after V lost 1 base and J lost 4 bases. Germline CDR1 and CDR2: SGHRS and YFSETQ.

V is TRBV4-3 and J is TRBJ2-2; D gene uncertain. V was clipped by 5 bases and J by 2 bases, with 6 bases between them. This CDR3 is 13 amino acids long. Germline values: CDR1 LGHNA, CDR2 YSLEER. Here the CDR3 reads CASSADNTGELFF. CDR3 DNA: TGCGCCAGCAGCGCAGATAACACCGGGGAGCTGTTTTTT.

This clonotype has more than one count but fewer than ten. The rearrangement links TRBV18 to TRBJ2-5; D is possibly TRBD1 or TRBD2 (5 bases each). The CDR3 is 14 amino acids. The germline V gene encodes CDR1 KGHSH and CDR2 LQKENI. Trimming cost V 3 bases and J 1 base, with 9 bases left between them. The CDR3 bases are TGTGCCAGCTCACCCCGGGACGCCCAAGAGACCCAGTACTTC. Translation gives CASSPRDAQETQYF.

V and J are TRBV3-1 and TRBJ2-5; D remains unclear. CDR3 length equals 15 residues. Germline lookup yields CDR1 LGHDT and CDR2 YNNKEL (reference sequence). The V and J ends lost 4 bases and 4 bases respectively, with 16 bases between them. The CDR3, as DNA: TGTGCCAGCAGCCCCGGTTCGTTGGTTACAGAGACCCAGTACTTC. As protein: CASSPGSLVTETQYF.